These 9 T cell receptor beta chains came from one sample sequenced in a study of blood T cells in healthy people across ages. The authors ran a second PCR of about 6 to 11 cycles using a sample-barcoded 5' primer and a J-beta primer mix. TCRdb redid the calling of the 5' RACE reads with MiXCR, one entry per CDR3 protein. The sample yields about 1,500,000 distinct CDR3 sequences, roughly 40% seen once. Input material: blood. These receptors were taken from a young woman in good health.

The V gene is TRBV3-1, the J gene TRBJ2-1, with D unresolved. Germline V gene data show CDR1 as LGHDT and CDR2 as YNNKEL (reference sequence). Trimming cost V 1 base and J 5 bases, with 12 bases left between them. The length of the CDR3 is 15 residues. CDR3 bases: TGTGCCAGCAGCCAAGGCCCGAATGATAACAATGAGCAGTTCTTC. It encodes CASSQGPNDNNEQFF.

This clonotype was observed many times. CDR3 in DNA: TGCGCCAGCAGCCAAGATGATAGCCAGTCCTACGAGCAGTACTTC. Its protein product is CASSQDDSQSYEQYF. This rearrangement joins TRBV4-1 to TRBJ2-7; D not resolved. V was shortened by 0 bases and J by 1 base, with 10 bases between the two germline ends. The V gene's germline CDR1 is MGHRA and CDR2 YSYEKL. The CDR3 consists of 15 residues.

This clonotype was recorded once. Since a much larger clone is just one base distant, this may be a read error. The chain couples TRBV12-3 or TRBV12-4 to TRBJ2-1; possibly TRBD1 for D (7 bases). The CDR3 is made up of 13 amino acids. The CDR3 loop is CARSLAGGYEQFF. In DNA form, the CDR3 reads TGTGCCCGCAGTTTGGCAGGGGGGTATGAGCAGTTCTTC.

The V and J genes are TRBV15 and TRBJ2-1; weak D call: TRBD2 (5 bases). There are 13 residues in the CDR3. V dropped 1 base and J dropped 10 bases, with 11 bases sitting between them. Germline V gives CDR1 LNHNV, CDR2 YYDKDF (reference sequence). DNA of the CDR3: TGTGCCACCAGCAGAGCAAGGGAGTCCGAGCAGTTCTTC. Protein sequence: CATSRARESEQFF.

Many counts were recorded for this clonotype. CDR3: CSGSRTQYF. The CDR3 coding sequence is TGCAGCGGGAGTCGGACGCAGTATTTT. V and J are TRBV29-1 and TRBJ2-3; D not certain. Trimming removed 7 bases at V and 9 bases at J, with 8 bases between. This CDR3 is built from 9 residues. Germline CDR1 SQVTM, CDR2 ANQGSEA.

This clonotype has just a few counts. The gene calls are TRBV12-3 or TRBV12-4 and TRBJ1-2; a weak D match, TRBD1 (5 bases). V dropped 3 bases and J dropped 8 bases, with 10 bases sitting between them. The CDR3 is 12 residues long. In DNA, the CDR3 is TGTGCCAGCAGTTTGTGGGGGAGCGGCTACACCTTC. It codes for CASSLWGSGYTF.

V gene TRBV6-2 or TRBV6-3 combines with J gene TRBJ2-7, with TRBD2 identical over 13 bases. Germline CDR1 and CDR2: MNHEY and SVGEGT. V shed 2 bases, J shed 7 bases, and the junction held 8 bases outside the gene matches. This CDR3 spans 16 amino acids. CDR3 protein: CASSYRTSGRGNEQYF. CDR3 nucleotide sequence: TGTGCCAGCAGTTACCGGACTAGCGGGAGAGGAAATGAGCAGTACTTC.

The gene calls are TRBV7-6 and TRBJ2-1; D is unclear. This CDR3 is 14 amino acids long. Germline V gene data show CDR1 as SGHVS and CDR2 as FNYEAQ. Trimming cost V 8 bases and J 2 bases, with 13 bases left between them. CDR3 protein: CASASLGPYNEQFF. CDR3 bases: TGTGCCAGCGCGTCCTTGGGCCCCTACAATGAGCAGTTCTTC.

The chain combines TRBV12-5 with TRBJ2-2, with 7 bases lining up with TRBD1. From germline, CDR1 is LGHNT and CDR2 FRNRAP. The V gene end was trimmed by 4 bases and the J gene end by 1 base; junction bases not matched to a gene: 12. The CDR3 sequence is 18 residues long. The CDR3 protein is CASGWSDRVNMNTGELFF. CDR3 in DNA: TGTGCTAGTGGTTGGAGCGACAGGGTTAATATGAACACCGGGGAGCTGTTTTTT.